The TCR beta chain described here comes from a study of T cells in localized non-small cell lung cancer. Study conclusions and caveats: Uninvolved adjacent lung showed the highest T cell clonality, exceeding tumor. A denser population of T cells in blood accompanied longer overall survival. Turning up in adjacent lung were a median approximately 57 of the top 100 tumor clones. One tumor region alone was sequenced, and heterogeneity therefore remains possible.

TCRdb keeps only in-frame clones here, not all; method: immunoSEQ multiplex PCR. This table holds 20,000 to 25,000 clones, around 86% found once. The CDR3 length is 14 residues. The V and J ends lost 8 bases and 2 bases respectively, with 16 bases between them. Germline CDR1 SGHTA, CDR2 FQGTGA. This clone is deemed large (0.1 to 1%). What it recognizes is unknown. V is TRBV7-3 and J is TRBJ2-7; D is perhaps TRBD1 or TRBD2 (6 bases each). This sample comprised PBMCs, obtained before any cancer treatment. This clonotype was sampled from a man aged 35 to 69 with stage II squamous cell lung carcinoma. Here the CDR3 DNA reads TGTGCCAGCTCCATAGGGGGGACCACCTACGAGCAGTACTTC. Translation gives CASSIGGTTYEQYF.